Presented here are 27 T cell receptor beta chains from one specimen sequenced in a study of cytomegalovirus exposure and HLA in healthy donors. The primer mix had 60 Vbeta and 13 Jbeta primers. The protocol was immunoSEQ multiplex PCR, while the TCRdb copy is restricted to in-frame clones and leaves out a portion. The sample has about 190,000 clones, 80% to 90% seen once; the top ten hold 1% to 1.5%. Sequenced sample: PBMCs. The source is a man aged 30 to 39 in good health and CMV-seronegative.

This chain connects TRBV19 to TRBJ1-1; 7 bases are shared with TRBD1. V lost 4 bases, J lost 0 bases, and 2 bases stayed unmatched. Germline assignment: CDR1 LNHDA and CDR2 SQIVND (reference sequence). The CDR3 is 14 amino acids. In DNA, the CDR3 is TGTGCCAGTAGTAAGGGACAGTTGAACACTGAAGCTTTCTTT. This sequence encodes CASSKGQLNTEAFF.

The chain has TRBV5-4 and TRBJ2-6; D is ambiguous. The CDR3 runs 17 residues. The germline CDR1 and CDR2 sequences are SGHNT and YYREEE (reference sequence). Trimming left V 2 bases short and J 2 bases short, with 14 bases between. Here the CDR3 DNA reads TGTGCCAGCAGCTTAGGCATTTTGGGCACTGGGGCCAACGTCCTGACTTTC. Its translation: CASSLGILGTGANVLTF.

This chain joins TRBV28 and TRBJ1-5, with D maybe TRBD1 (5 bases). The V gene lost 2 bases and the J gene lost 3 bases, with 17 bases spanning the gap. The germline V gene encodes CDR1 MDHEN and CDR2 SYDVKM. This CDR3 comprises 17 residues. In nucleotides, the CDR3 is TGTGCCAGCAGTTTAATCGAGGGGACTGTCCTCAATCAGCCCCAGCATTTT. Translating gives CASSLIEGTVLNQPQHF.

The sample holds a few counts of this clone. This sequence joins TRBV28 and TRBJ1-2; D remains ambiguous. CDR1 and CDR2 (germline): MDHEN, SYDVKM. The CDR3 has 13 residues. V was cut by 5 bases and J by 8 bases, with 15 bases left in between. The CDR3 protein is CASSPMREYGYTF. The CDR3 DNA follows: TGTGCCAGCAGTCCCATGAGGGAGTACGGCTACACCTTC.

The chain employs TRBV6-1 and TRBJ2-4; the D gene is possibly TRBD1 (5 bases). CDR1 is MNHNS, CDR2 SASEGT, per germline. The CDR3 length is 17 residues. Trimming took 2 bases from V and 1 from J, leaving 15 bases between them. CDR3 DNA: TGTGCCAGCAGTGAAATTGCCAGCCCAGGGGCCAAAAACATTCAGTACTTC. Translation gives CASSEIASPGAKNIQYF.

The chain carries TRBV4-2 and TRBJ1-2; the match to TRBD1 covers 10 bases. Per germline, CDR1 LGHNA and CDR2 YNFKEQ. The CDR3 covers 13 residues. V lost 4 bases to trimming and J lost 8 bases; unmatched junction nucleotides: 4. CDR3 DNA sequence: TGTGCCAGCAGCCCGACAGGGGGCGGCGGCTACACCTTC. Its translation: CASSPTGGGGYTF.

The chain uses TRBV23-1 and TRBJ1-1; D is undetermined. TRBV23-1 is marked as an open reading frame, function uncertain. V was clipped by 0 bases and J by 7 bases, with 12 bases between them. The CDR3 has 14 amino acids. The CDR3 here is CASSQSGRLNEAFF. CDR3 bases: TGCGCCAGCAGTCAATCGGGCAGGCTAAATGAAGCTTTCTTT.

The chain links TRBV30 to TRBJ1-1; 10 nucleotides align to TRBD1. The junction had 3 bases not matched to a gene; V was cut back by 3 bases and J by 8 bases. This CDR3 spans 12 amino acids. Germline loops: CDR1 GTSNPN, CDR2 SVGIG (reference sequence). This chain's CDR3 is CAWSPGQGEAFF. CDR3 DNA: TGTGCCTGGAGCCCGGGACAGGGGGAAGCTTTCTTT.

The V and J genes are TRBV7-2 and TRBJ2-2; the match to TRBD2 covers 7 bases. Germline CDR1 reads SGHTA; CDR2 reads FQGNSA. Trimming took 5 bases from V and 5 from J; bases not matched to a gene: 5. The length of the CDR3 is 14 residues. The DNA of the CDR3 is TGTGCCAGCAGCCGCCGGGGGGAAACCGGGGAGCTGTTTTTT. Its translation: CASSRRGETGELFF.

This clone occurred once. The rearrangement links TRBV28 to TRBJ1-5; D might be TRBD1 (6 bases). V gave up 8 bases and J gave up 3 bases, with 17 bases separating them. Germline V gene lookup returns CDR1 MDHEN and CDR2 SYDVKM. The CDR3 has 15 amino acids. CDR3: CASHPRGQDNQPQHF. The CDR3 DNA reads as TGTGCCAGCCACCCCAGGGGCCAGGACAATCAGCCCCAGCATTTT.

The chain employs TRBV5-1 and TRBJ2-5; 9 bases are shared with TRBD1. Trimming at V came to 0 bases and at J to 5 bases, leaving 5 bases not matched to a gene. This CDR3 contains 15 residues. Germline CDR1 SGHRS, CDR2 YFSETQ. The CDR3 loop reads CASSLGDRVPETQYF. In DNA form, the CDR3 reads TGCGCCAGCAGCTTGGGGGACAGGGTTCCGGAGACCCAGTACTTC.

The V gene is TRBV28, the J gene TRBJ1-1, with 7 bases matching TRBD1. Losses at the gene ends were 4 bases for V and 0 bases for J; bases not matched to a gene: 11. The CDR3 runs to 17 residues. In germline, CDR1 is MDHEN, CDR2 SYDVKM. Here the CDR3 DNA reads TGTGCCAGCAGTTCGACCTCGGACAGGAGAATGAACACTGAAGCTTTCTTT. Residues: CASSSTSDRRMNTEAFF.

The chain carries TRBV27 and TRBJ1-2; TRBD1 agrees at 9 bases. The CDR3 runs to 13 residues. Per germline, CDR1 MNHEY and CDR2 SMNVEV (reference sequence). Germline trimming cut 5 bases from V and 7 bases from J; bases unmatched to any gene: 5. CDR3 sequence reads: CASSNRGPAGYTF. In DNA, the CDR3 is TGTGCCAGCAGTAACAGGGGGCCCGCTGGCTACACCTTC.

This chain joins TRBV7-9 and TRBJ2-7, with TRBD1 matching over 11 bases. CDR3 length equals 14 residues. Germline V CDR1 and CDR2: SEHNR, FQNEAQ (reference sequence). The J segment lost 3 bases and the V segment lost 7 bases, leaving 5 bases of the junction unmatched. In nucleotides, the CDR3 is TGTGCCAGCATCCCGGGACAGGGGGTCTACGAGCAGTACTTC. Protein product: CASIPGQGVYEQYF.

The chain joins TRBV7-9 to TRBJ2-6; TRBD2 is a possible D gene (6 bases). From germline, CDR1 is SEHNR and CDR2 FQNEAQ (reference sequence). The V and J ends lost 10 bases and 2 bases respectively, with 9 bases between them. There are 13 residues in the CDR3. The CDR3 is CAMGEAGANVLTF. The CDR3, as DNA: TGTGCCATGGGGGAGGCTGGGGCCAACGTCCTGACTTTC.

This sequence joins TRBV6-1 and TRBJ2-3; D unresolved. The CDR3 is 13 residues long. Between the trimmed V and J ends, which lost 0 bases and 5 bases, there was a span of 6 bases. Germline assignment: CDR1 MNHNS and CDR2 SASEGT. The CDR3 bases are TGTGCCAGCAGTGAAGCAATACTAGATACGCAGTATTTT. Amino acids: CASSEAILDTQYF.

In DNA form, the CDR3 reads TGTGCCAGCAGCCCCGGCACAGGTCGGGACACTGAAGCTTTCTTT. Its translation: CASSPGTGRDTEAFF. This chain uses TRBV11-3 with TRBJ1-1; possible D gene TRBD1, 5 bases. With 5 bases removed from V and 3 bases from J, the gap between germline ends came to 16 bases. CDR3 size: 15 residues. Per germline, CDR1 SGHNT and CDR2 YENEEA.

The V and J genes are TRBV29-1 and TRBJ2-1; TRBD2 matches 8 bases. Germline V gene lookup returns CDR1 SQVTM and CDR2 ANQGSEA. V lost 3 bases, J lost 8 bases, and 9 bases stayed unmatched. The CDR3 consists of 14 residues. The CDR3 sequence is CSVEDGRAVDEQFF. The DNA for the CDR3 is TGCAGCGTTGAGGACGGGAGGGCCGTAGATGAGCAGTTCTTC.

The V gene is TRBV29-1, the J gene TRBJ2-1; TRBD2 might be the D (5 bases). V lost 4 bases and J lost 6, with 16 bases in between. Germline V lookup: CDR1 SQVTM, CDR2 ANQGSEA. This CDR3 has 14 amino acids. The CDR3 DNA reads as TGCAGCGTTGGACGGGTGGGAGCACGCAATGAGCAGTTCTTC. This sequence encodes CSVGRVGARNEQFF.

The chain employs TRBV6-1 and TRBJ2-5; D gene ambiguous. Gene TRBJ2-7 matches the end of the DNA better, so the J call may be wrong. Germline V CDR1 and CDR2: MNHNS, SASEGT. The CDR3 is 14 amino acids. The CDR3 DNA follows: TGTGCCAGCAGTGAACCCCCAGGTTTCGGCGAGCAGTACTTC. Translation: CASSEPPGFGEQYF.

The DNA of the CDR3 is TGTGCCAGCAGCGGTACAGGGGGCTGGGGCACTGAAGCTTTCTTT. Translated, it gives CASSGTGGWGTEAFF. The chain is built from TRBV9 and TRBJ1-1; TRBD1 aligns across 9 bases. The germline V gene has CDR1 SGDLS and CDR2 YYNGEE. There are 15 residues in the CDR3. Losses at the gene ends were 3 bases for V and 4 bases for J; bases not matched to a gene: 7.

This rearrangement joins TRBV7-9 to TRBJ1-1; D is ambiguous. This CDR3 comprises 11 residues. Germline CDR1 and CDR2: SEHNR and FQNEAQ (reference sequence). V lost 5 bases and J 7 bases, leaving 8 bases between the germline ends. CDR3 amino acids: CASSPSGEAFF. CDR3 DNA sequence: TGTGCCAGCAGCCCTTCCGGTGAAGCTTTCTTT.

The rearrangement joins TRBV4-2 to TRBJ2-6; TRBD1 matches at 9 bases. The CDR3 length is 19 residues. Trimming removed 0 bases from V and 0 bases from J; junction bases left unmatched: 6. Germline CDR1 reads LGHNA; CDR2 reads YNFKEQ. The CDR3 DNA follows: TGTGCCAGCAGCCAAGATCGCGACAGGGGGTACTCTGGGGCCAACGTCCTGACTTTC. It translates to CASSQDRDRGYSGANVLTF.

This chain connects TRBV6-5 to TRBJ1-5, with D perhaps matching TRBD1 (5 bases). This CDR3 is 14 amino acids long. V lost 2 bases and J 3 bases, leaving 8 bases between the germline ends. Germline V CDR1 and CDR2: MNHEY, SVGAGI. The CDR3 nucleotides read TGTGCCAGCAGTTACGGCAGGGCCAATCAGCCCCAGCATTTT. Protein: CASSYGRANQPQHF.

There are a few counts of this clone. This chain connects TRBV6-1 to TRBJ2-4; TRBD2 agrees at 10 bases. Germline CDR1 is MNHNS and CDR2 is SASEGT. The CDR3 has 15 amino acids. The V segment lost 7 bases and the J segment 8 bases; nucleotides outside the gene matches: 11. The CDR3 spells CASTSRLAGEYIQYF. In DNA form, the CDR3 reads TGTGCCAGCACGTCGCGCCTAGCGGGAGAATACATTCAGTACTTC.

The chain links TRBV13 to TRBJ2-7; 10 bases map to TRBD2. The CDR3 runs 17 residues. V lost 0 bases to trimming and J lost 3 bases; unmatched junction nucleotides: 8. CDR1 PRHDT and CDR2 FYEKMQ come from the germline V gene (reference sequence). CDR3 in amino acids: CASSLGLAGVLNYEQYF. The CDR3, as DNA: TGTGCCAGCAGCTTAGGTCTAGCGGGGGTCCTAAACTACGAGCAGTACTTC.

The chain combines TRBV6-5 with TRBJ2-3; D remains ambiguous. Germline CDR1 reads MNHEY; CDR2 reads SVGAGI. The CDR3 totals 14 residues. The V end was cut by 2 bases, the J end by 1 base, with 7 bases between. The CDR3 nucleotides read TGTGCCAGCAGTTACCCCGTTGGCACAGATACGCAGTATTTT. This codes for CASSYPVGTDTQYF.